These 22 T cell receptor beta chains originate from one sample sequenced in a study of blood T cell repertoires in COVID-19. The method was immunoSEQ multiplex PCR; TCRdb's version includes in-frame clones alone and lacks a portion of them. The data hold about 250,000 clones, with about 89% observed a single time. The source material was PBMCs or T cells enriched from blood (not recorded which). Receptors originate from a man aged 35 to 55 who had recovered from COVID-19.

In its sample, this clone was seen a few times. This sample also contains other DNA sequences that code for the same CDR3. The genes are TRBV4-3 and TRBJ2-3; maybe TRBD2 (6 bases). CDR1 and CDR2 (germline): LGHNA, YSLEER. The CDR3 covers 15 residues. V was trimmed by 0 bases and J by 0 bases, leaving 7 bases between them. The CDR3, as DNA: TGCGCCAGCAGCCAAGACGGGGGTAGCACAGATACGCAGTATTTT. Its protein is CASSQDGGSTDTQYF.

The sample holds one count of this clone. This rearrangement joins TRBV30 to TRBJ1-2; TRBD1 aligns across 8 bases. The germline V gene encodes CDR1 GTSNPN and CDR2 SVGIG (reference sequence). The CDR3 sequence is 18 residues long. After removal of 5 bases from V and 0 bases from J, the junction contained 17 bases not matched to a gene. The CDR3 region has the DNA TGTGCCTGGGTAGGCTCCTATGGACAGGGAGCTCCTAACTATGGCTACACCTTC. Translated: CAWVGSYGQGAPNYGYTF.

The CDR3, as DNA: TGTGCCAGCAGCTTAGGAACTAGCGGGGGGGGCAATGAGCAGTTCTTC. Encoded protein: CASSLGTSGGGNEQFF. The rearrangement links TRBV11-2 to TRBJ2-1, with TRBD2 matching over 13 bases. Trimming at V came to 1 base and at J to 6 bases, leaving 3 bases not matched to a gene. The germline gives CDR1 SGHAT, CDR2 FQNNGV. This CDR3 comprises 16 residues. The entire variable domain, with the rest obtained from reference TRBV11-2 and TRBJ2-1, is as follows: EAGVAQSPRYKIIEKRQSVAFWCNPISGHATLYWYQQILGQGPKLLIQFQNNGVVDDSQLPKDRFSAERLKGVDSTLKIQPAKLEDSAVYLCASSLGTSGGGNEQFFGPGTRLTVL.

The gene calls are TRBV18 and TRBJ1-3; D possibly corresponds to TRBD1 (5 bases). Trimming cost V 3 bases and J 0 bases, with 9 bases left between them. CDR1 and CDR2 (germline): KGHSH, LQKENI. The CDR3 consists of 15 residues. CDR3: CASSPQGTSGNTIYF. The CDR3 nucleotides read TGTGCCAGCTCACCCCAGGGTACCTCTGGAAACACCATATATTTT.

CDR3 region: CASSLARQGASGNTIYF. In nucleotides, the CDR3 is TGTGCCAGCAGCTTAGCAAGACAGGGGGCTTCTGGAAACACCATATATTTT. The V call is TRBV7-2, the J call TRBJ1-3; 10 bases agree with TRBD1. The CDR3 is 17 amino acids. J gave up 1 base and V 0 bases, and 3 bases lay outside the gene matches. Germline V gene data show CDR1 as SGHTA and CDR2 as FQGNSA.

The V call is TRBV9, the J call TRBJ2-6, with 7 positions matching TRBD1. The CDR3 contains 16 residues. Germline CDR1 reads SGDLS; CDR2 reads YYNGEE. Trimming cost V 3 bases and J 0 bases; bases outside gene matches: 3. The CDR3: CASSERQGSGANVLTF. Here the CDR3 DNA reads TGTGCCAGCAGCGAACGACAGGGCTCTGGGGCCAACGTCCTGACTTTC.

V is TRBV5-5 and J is TRBJ2-7; a possible D gene is TRBD2 (5 bases). The V gene's germline CDR1 is SGHKS and CDR2 YYEKEE (reference sequence). V lost 2 bases and J lost 2, with 14 bases in between. The CDR3 runs to 15 residues. This CDR3 is CASSFGDQVTYEQYF. The CDR3 nucleotides are TGTGCCAGCAGCTTCGGGGATCAGGTTACCTACGAGCAGTACTTC. Combining the CDR3 with reference TRBV5-5 and TRBJ2-7 gives the whole variable domain DAGVTQSPTHLIKTRGQQVTLRCSPISGHKSVSWYQQVLGQGPQFIFQYYEKEERGRGNFPDRFSARQFPNYSSELNVNALLLGDSALYLCASSFGDQVTYEQYFGPGTRLTVT.

This clone has only a few counts. V gene TRBV12-3 or TRBV12-4 combines with J gene TRBJ1-2, with TRBD1 as a possible D gene (6 bases). Trimming cost V 10 bases and J 7 bases, with 19 bases left between them. The CDR3 is made up of 13 amino acids. CDR3 sequence: CATTGSPHSGYTF. CDR3 in DNA: TGTGCCACGACAGGTTCACCCCATTCTGGCTACACCTTC.

The V call is TRBV5-1, the J call TRBJ2-7; D gene uncertain. CDR1 is SGHRS and CDR2 is YFSETQ in the germline V gene. V was trimmed by 0 bases and J by 3 bases, leaving 7 bases between them. CDR3 length equals 13 residues. CDR3 protein: CASSLGRNYEQYF. In DNA, the CDR3 is TGCGCCAGCAGCTTGGGGCGGAACTACGAGCAGTACTTC. Supplemented by reference TRBV5-1 and TRBJ2-7, the full variable domain reads KAGVTQTPRYLIKTRGQQVTLSCSPISGHRSVSWYQQTPGQGLQFLFEYFSETQRNKGNFPGRFSGRQFSNSRSEMNVSTLELGDSALYLCASSLGRNYEQYFGPGTRLTVT.

The chain joins TRBV28 to TRBJ1-4; possible D gene TRBD1, 5 bases. Trimming shortened V by 1 base and J by 0 bases, and 12 bases separated the two germline ends. The CDR3 is 17 residues long. Germline CDR1 reads MDHEN; CDR2 reads SYDVKM. Here the CDR3 reads CASSLFGQGATNEKLFF. The DNA for the CDR3 is TGTGCCAGCAGTTTATTCGGGCAGGGTGCAACTAATGAAAAACTGTTTTTT.

This chain uses TRBV7-7 with TRBJ2-1, with D unresolved. Trimming took off 5 bases at V and 5 bases at J, with 16 bases between the two ends. This CDR3 comprises 15 residues. Germline V gene data show CDR1 as SSHAT and CDR2 as FNYEAQ (reference sequence). CDR3 sequence reads: CASSPFITNDNEQFF. The CDR3 nucleotides read TGTGCCAGCAGCCCCTTTATCACAAACGACAATGAGCAGTTCTTC.

CDR3 sequence reads: CASRSFGGWANTEAFF. The CDR3 DNA sequence: TGTGCCAGCAGATCCTTTGGAGGGTGGGCGAACACTGAAGCTTTCTTT. The chain couples TRBV28 to TRBJ1-1; D not certain. Germline V gives CDR1 MDHEN, CDR2 SYDVKM. The V and J ends lost 6 bases and 1 base respectively, with 18 bases between them. The CDR3 is 16 residues long. The whole variable domain, remainder taken from reference TRBV28 and TRBJ1-1, is DVKVTQSSRYLVKRTGEKVFLECVQDMDHENMFWYRQDPGLGLRLIYFSYDVKMKEKGDIPEGYSVSREKKERFSLILESASTNQTSMYLCASRSFGGWANTEAFFGQGTRLTVV.

The V gene is TRBV28, the J gene TRBJ2-3; TRBD2 agrees at 8 bases. The CDR3 length is 16 residues. The ends lost 1 base at V and 0 bases at J; junction bases unmatched: 3. Germline assignment: CDR1 MDHEN and CDR2 SYDVKM. The CDR3 is CASSLLLAVSTDTQYF. Written as DNA, the CDR3 is TGTGCCAGCAGTTTATTACTAGCGGTTAGCACAGATACGCAGTATTTT.

The rearrangement joins TRBV9 to TRBJ2-7; D remains ambiguous. The germline V and J ends were trimmed by 4 bases and 0 bases, with 11 bases remaining between them. This CDR3 has 14 residues. The germline V gene encodes CDR1 SGDLS and CDR2 YYNGEE. The CDR3 DNA reads as TGTGCCAGCAGCCCTTCGGTCGACTCCTACGAGCAGTACTTC. Residues: CASSPSVDSYEQYF.

This chain uses TRBV7-2 with TRBJ1-5; no clear D. Per the germline V gene, CDR1 is SGHTA and CDR2 is FQGNSA. The CDR3 runs 12 residues. V was pared by 5 bases and J by 8 bases, with 10 bases between. CDR3 residues: CASSAYRKPQHF. As DNA, the CDR3 is TGTGCCAGCAGCGCCTACCGAAAGCCCCAGCATTTT. Full variable domain (rest looked up from reference TRBV7-2 and TRBJ1-5): GAGVSQSPSNKVTEKGKDVELRCDPISGHTALYWYRQSLGQGLEFLIYFQGNSAPDKSGLPSDRFSAERTGGSVSTLTIQRTQQEDSAVYLCASSAYRKPQHFGDGTRLSIL.

The V call is TRBV5-1, the J call TRBJ1-1, with 9 bases aligning to TRBD1. V was pared by 7 bases and J by 3 bases, with 10 bases of the junction left unmatched. The CDR3 is 15 amino acids. Germline V CDR1 and CDR2: SGHRS, YFSETQ. The CDR3 DNA is TGCGCCAGCGACTTGGGGGACAGGGCAGACACTGAAGCTTTCTTT. This encodes CASDLGDRADTEAFF.

V gene TRBV6-5 combines with J gene TRBJ2-7; D possibly corresponds to TRBD2 (5 bases). With 7 bases removed from V and 3 bases from J, the gap between germline ends came to 16 bases. Germline CDR1 is MNHEY and CDR2 is SVGAGI. The CDR3 spans 14 residues. The CDR3 DNA is TGTGCCAGCAAGCCGTTTGGAGGCCGCTACGAGCAGTACTTC. Its protein is CASKPFGGRYEQYF.

The rearrangement joins TRBV7-3 to TRBJ1-4, with D hard to call. Germline CDR1 and CDR2: SGHTA and FQGTGA. The CDR3 has 16 residues. V dropped 6 bases and J dropped 0 bases, with 14 bases sitting between them. CDR3 residues: CASRLQSGTTNEKLFF. For the CDR3, the DNA is TGTGCCAGCAGGTTACAGTCTGGTACAACTAATGAAAAACTGTTTTTT.

The V gene is TRBV2, the J gene TRBJ1-4; 7 positions agree with TRBD1. The CDR3 contains 14 residues. Looked up from germline, CDR1 is SNHLY and CDR2 is FYNNEI. V shed 5 bases, J shed 7 bases, and the junction held 7 bases outside the gene matches. The CDR3 bases are TGTGCCAGCAGTATGACAGGGCGGGGTGAAAAACTGTTTTTT. It yields the protein CASSMTGRGEKLFF.

The V and J genes are TRBV19 and TRBJ2-5, with 11 bases aligning to TRBD2. CDR1 and CDR2 (germline): LNHDA, SQIVND (reference sequence). Losses at the gene ends were 4 bases for V and 2 bases for J; bases not matched to a gene: 3. The CDR3 has 15 amino acids. DNA for the CDR3: TGTGCCAGTAGTAGTACTAGCGGGAGACAAGAGACCCAGTACTTC. Translating gives CASSSTSGRQETQYF.

V gene TRBV4-3 combines with J gene TRBJ2-3; D is unclear. This CDR3 comprises 15 residues. Germline V gene lookup returns CDR1 LGHNA and CDR2 YSLEER. The V and J ends lost 1 base and 0 bases respectively, with 8 bases between them. The CDR3 DNA sequence: TGCGCCAGCAGCCAAGCGGCGGTCAGCACAGATACGCAGTATTTT. Residues: CASSQAAVSTDTQYF.

This sequence joins TRBV6-4 and TRBJ2-2; TRBD1 matches at 7 bases. The germline gives CDR1 MRHNA, CDR2 SNTAGT. The V segment lost 5 bases and the J segment 2 bases; nucleotides outside the gene matches: 5. The CDR3 sequence is 15 residues long. The CDR3 nucleotides are TGTGCCAGCAGTACAGGGGAATCCAACACCGGGGAGCTGTTTTTT. Translating it yields CASSTGESNTGELFF.